These 19 T cell receptor beta chains were sequenced from one sample in a study of OX40 agonist ivuxolimab in advanced cancers. Sequenced by immunoSEQ multiplex PCR; TCRdb stores in-frame clones only, minus some. Altogether approximately 60,000 clones are present, 92% being singletons, with the ten largest covering about 0.66%. The specimen was CD4+ or CD8+ T cells sorted from blood, collected in a trial of the OX40 agonist ivuxolimab. The receptors were sampled from an adult with an advanced solid tumor such as melanoma, head and neck, liver or kidney cancer.

This clone came up a few times. The V gene is TRBV4-1, the J gene TRBJ2-5, with TRBD2 matching 10 bases. The J segment lost 1 base and the V segment lost 0 bases, leaving 2 bases of the junction unmatched. The CDR3 extends over 16 amino acids. Germline-derived CDR1 and CDR2 are MGHRA and YSYEKL. The CDR3 nucleotides are TGCGCCAGCAGCCAAGAAGCTAGCGGGGGCCAAGAGACCCAGTACTTC. Amino acids: CASSQEASGGQETQYF.

V gene TRBV6-1 combines with J gene TRBJ2-7; 11 nucleotides agree with TRBD2. The germline CDR1 and CDR2 sequences are MNHNS and SASEGT. This CDR3 region has 15 residues. The V gene end was trimmed by 8 bases and the J gene end by 5 bases; junction bases not matched to a gene: 11. CDR3 DNA: TGTGCCAGCTACCCCGGGGTAGCGGGAGGGGACGAGCAGTACTTC. Its protein product is CASYPGVAGGDEQYF.

The gene calls are TRBV6-5 and TRBJ2-1, with D uncertain. Trimming stripped 0 bases from V and 14 bases from J, with 20 bases between. The CDR3 contains 15 residues. Germline V gene data show CDR1 as MNHEY and CDR2 as SVGAGI. The CDR3 is CASSYSRTLRVPKFF. CDR3 nucleotides: TGTGCCAGCAGTTACTCGAGAACATTAAGGGTTCCCAAGTTCTTC.

The chain combines TRBV11-2 with TRBJ2-1; D may correspond to TRBD1 or TRBD2 (5 bases each). The V gene's germline CDR1 is SGHAT and CDR2 FQNNGV. CDR3 length: 16 amino acids. V lost 0 bases, J lost 3 bases, and 12 bases lay in between. CDR3 nucleotides: TGTGCCAGCAGCTTAGAGAGGGACGTATTCTACAATGAGCAGTTCTTC. Translation gives CASSLERDVFYNEQFF.

The rearrangement links TRBV11-3 to TRBJ2-2, with D unclear. Trimming pared 1 base from V and 8 bases from J, leaving 8 bases between. CDR1 and CDR2 (germline): SGHNT, YENEEA. The CDR3 sequence is 13 residues long. DNA of the CDR3: TGTGCCAGCAGCTTAGTAGGAGTTGGGGAGCTGTTTTTT. It translates to CASSLVGVGELFF.

The chain combines TRBV11-1 with TRBJ1-2; D not certain. CDR3 length equals 14 residues. The V gene's germline CDR1 is SGHAT and CDR2 FQDESV (reference sequence). The V gene lost 2 bases and the J gene lost 7 bases, with 14 bases spanning the gap. The CDR3 DNA reads as TGTGCCAGCAGCTTAAACTATAAAAACCTTGGCTACACCTTC. This gives the protein CASSLNYKNLGYTF.

The chain recombines TRBV4-1 with TRBJ1-2, with D maybe TRBD1 (6 bases). Germline V lookup: CDR1 MGHRA, CDR2 YSYEKL. This CDR3 is 17 amino acids long. Trimming cost V 6 bases and J 3 bases, with 23 bases left between them. CDR3 residues: CASSAFRGGITDYGYTF. In DNA, the CDR3 is TGCGCCAGCAGTGCCTTTAGAGGGGGTATTACGGACTATGGCTACACCTTC.

The rearrangement links TRBV5-4 to TRBJ2-7, with 11 positions matching TRBD2. V shed 4 bases, J shed 2 bases, and the junction held 8 bases outside the gene matches. The CDR3 length is 16 residues. Germline loops: CDR1 SGHNT, CDR2 YYREEE (reference sequence). The CDR3 protein is CASSAGLAGYPYEQYF. DNA for the CDR3: TGTGCCAGCAGCGCCGGACTAGCGGGCTACCCCTACGAGCAGTACTTC.

This chain uses TRBV2 with TRBJ2-2; TRBD2 aligns across 11 bases. Looked up from germline, CDR1 is SNHLY and CDR2 is FYNNEI. The ends lost 7 bases at V and 6 bases at J; junction bases unmatched: 7. The CDR3 totals 15 residues. The CDR3 here is CASTGASGRSGELFF. The CDR3 DNA reads TGTGCCAGCACGGGAGCTAGCGGGAGGTCCGGGGAGCTGTTTTTT.

This rearrangement joins TRBV5-4 to TRBJ2-5, with 10 bases aligning to TRBD2. Per the germline V gene, CDR1 is SGHNT and CDR2 is YYREEE (reference sequence). Germline trimming cut 4 bases from V and 4 bases from J; bases unmatched to any gene: 10. The CDR3 length is 16 residues. The CDR3 here is CASSPPSGRGRETQYF. DNA of the CDR3: TGTGCCAGCAGCCCCCCCAGCGGGAGGGGGCGAGAGACCCAGTACTTC.

This clone was recorded only once. This sequence joins TRBV9 and TRBJ2-5; possible D gene TRBD1, 7 bases. The CDR3 consists of 14 residues. Germline V gene data show CDR1 as SGDLS and CDR2 as YYNGEE. V dropped 3 bases and J dropped 5 bases, with 14 bases sitting between them. The CDR3 coding sequence is TGTGCCAGCAGCGGGGCGACAGGGAGGGAGACCCAGTACTTC. Translation: CASSGATGRETQYF.

V gene TRBV18 combines with J gene TRBJ1-5, with D unresolved. CDR3 length: 15 amino acids. Germline values: CDR1 KGHSH, CDR2 LQKENI. Trimming took 3 bases from V and 0 from J, leaving 9 bases between them. CDR3 DNA: TGTGCCAGCTCACCTGAGGTTTCTAGCAATCAGCCCCAGCATTTT. Its translation is CASSPEVSSNQPQHF.

This chain uses TRBV20-1 with TRBJ1-1, with no clear D. CDR3 length equals 11 residues. Germline assignment: CDR1 DFQATT and CDR2 SNEGSKA (reference sequence). Deletions cut 5 bases from V and 0 bases from J, with 4 bases between. Here the CDR3 DNA reads TGCAGTGCTTGGCTGAACACTGAAGCTTTCTTT. It yields the protein CSAWLNTEAFF.

The rearrangement links TRBV9 to TRBJ2-5, with 7 bases lining up with TRBD1. V shed 2 bases, J shed 5 bases, and the junction held 3 bases outside the gene matches. The germline V gene encodes CDR1 SGDLS and CDR2 YYNGEE. The CDR3 spans 13 residues. CDR3 residues: CASSVRGLETQYF. As DNA, the CDR3 is TGTGCCAGCAGCGTTAGGGGGCTGGAGACCCAGTACTTC.

The V gene is TRBV11-3, the J gene TRBJ2-3; 7 bases are a match to TRBD1. The V gene's germline CDR1 is SGHNT and CDR2 YENEEA. This CDR3 contains 16 residues. The trim removed 1 base at V and 2 bases at J, leaving 6 bases unmatched. This chain's CDR3 is CASSLGTGAITDTQYF. CDR3 bases: TGTGCCAGCAGCTTAGGGACAGGAGCTATCACAGATACGCAGTATTTT.

CDR3 nucleotide sequence: TGTGCCAGTAGTGTCCAGGACAGGGGGCGCGGCTACACCTTC. This codes for CASSVQDRGRGYTF. The chain uses TRBV19 and TRBJ1-2; TRBD1 matches 11 bases. The ends lost 5 bases at V and 8 bases at J; junction bases unmatched: 7. CDR1 LNHDA and CDR2 SQIVND come from the germline V gene (reference sequence). The CDR3 sequence is 14 residues long.

The chain couples TRBV18 to TRBJ1-2, with TRBD1 identical over 9 bases. CDR3 length: 15 amino acids. Germline assignment: CDR1 KGHSH and CDR2 LQKENI. V shed 0 bases, J shed 3 bases, and the junction held 2 bases outside the gene matches. The chain's CDR3 is CASSPPGQGDYGYTF. As DNA, the CDR3 is TGTGCCAGCTCACCACCGGGACAGGGTGACTATGGCTACACCTTC.

The rearrangement links TRBV5-1 to TRBJ2-3; TRBD2 agrees at 11 bases. J gave up 6 bases and V 4 bases, and 7 bases lay outside the gene matches. Per germline, CDR1 SGHRS and CDR2 YFSETQ. The CDR3 is 15 residues long. The CDR3 nucleotides read TGCGCCAGCAGCATACTAGCGGGAGATCCCGATACGCAGTATTTT. It is translated as CASSILAGDPDTQYF. Variable domain in full (rest from reference TRBV5-1 and TRBJ2-3): KAGVTQTPRYLIKTRGQQVTLSCSPISGHRSVSWYQQTPGQGLQFLFEYFSETQRNKGNFPGRFSGRQFSNSRSEMNVSTLELGDSALYLCASSILAGDPDTQYFGPGTRLTVL.

The chain carries TRBV6-5 and TRBJ2-7; D is perhaps TRBD2 (6 bases). CDR3 length: 16 residues. Germline V gene sequence: CDR1 MNHEY, CDR2 SVGAGI. Trimming left V 4 bases short and J 5 bases short, with 21 bases between. Here the CDR3 reads CASSSAFFGSVNEQYF. The CDR3 nucleotides are TGTGCCAGCAGTTCCGCCTTTTTCGGGAGCGTCAACGAGCAGTACTTC.